This T cell receptor beta chain was sequenced for a study of identical twins. Germline CDR1 SGHRS, CDR2 YFSETQ. The CDR3 extends over 14 amino acids. This clonotype was counted a few times. Its antigen remains unknown. One end of the junction does not line up with germline, which may come from a read error. TCRdb re-called the 5' RACE reads through MiXCR, storing one row per CDR3 protein. Found here are 1,800,000 or so distinct CDR3 sequences, less than 35% of them singletons; the top ten hold under 0.35%. Points from the study as a whole: The authors drew conclusions from cross-sectional statistical analysis rather than following the same donors. Twin-shared out-of-frame alpha sequences were enriched for low generation probability.

The sequence was collected from a newborn girl in good health. The genes are TRBV5-1 and TRBJ1-5; 8 nucleotides agree with TRBD1. The sequenced sample was cord blood. CDR3 in DNA: TGTGCCAGCAGCACGGGACAGGCCAATCAGCCCCAGCATTTT. The encoded protein is CASSTGQANQPQHF.